This T cell receptor (beta chain) was retrieved from a study of T cell responses to AZD1222 COVID-19 vaccine. Study findings and constraints: Baseline serostatus was positive in only a handful of AZD1222 recipients. Donors in the cohort were predominantly white British and more often female, and clonal diversity was possibly underestimated.

The CDR3 covers 13 residues. The germline V gene has CDR1 MNHEY and CDR2 SVGAGI. V shed 5 bases and J shed 4 bases, with 9 bases lying between them. About this clone: Its specificity is not known.

The table came from immunoSEQ multiplex PCR; TCRdb's copy has only in-frame clones and leaves some out. The sample lists 200,000 to 300,000 clones, more than 80% seen once, with 0.5% to 0.7% in the top ten. V and J are TRBV6-5 and TRBJ1-3, with D hard to call. The sequences come from peripheral blood, collected on day 0 of AZD1222 vaccination. The source is an adult in good health. CDR3 amino acids: CASSTEVGNTIYF. The CDR3 DNA reads as TGTGCCAGCAGTACAGAGGTCGGAAACACCATATATTTT.